These 29 T cell receptor beta chains originate from one sample sequenced in a study of T cells after yellow fever vaccination (dated by TCRdb to about 2019). The treatment or condition tag for this specimen amounts to: live attenuated yellow fever vaccine strain. Libraries were prepared through 5' RACE. TCRdb records Illumina HiSeq 2500 as the sequencer. TCRdb itself trimmed the public reads at Q25 with fastp, ran MiXCR and retained productive beta chains. Each entry merges the rows of one CDR3 protein and shows their most common DNA and genes. The sample profile shows around 65,000 distinct CDR3 sequences; under 6.5% of them were found once. Jointly, the top ten make up roughly 2% of the sample. The specimen was CD4+ T cells sorted from PBMCs, collected around 16 days after the first yellow fever vaccination. The receptors were sampled from a man aged 18 to 35 who received the YFV17D yellow fever vaccine.

In its sample, this clonotype was seen many times. The chain joins TRBV7-2 to TRBJ2-1, with TRBD1 matching 8 bases. V shed 4 bases, J shed 1 base, and the junction held 9 bases outside the gene matches. CDR1 is SGHTA, CDR2 FQGNSA, per germline. This CDR3 region has 17 residues. The CDR3 DNA reads as TGTGCCAGCAGCTCCGCAAGACAGGGGATGTCCTACAATGAGCAGTTCTTC. This codes for CASSSARQGMSYNEQFF.

This clonotype was seen repeatedly, ten times or more. CDR3 DNA: TGTGCCAGCAGCCTACGACCGGCCTACGAGCAGTACGTC. This translates into CASSLRPAYEQYV. The chain links TRBV6-2 or TRBV6-3 to TRBJ2-7; unclear D gene. Germline V gene sequence: CDR1 MNHEY, CDR2 SVGEGT. This CDR3 is 13 amino acids long. Trimming cost V 6 bases and J 2 bases, with 11 bases left between them.

This clonotype was seen ten or more times. This sequence joins TRBV7-2 and TRBJ1-1; TRBD1 might be the D (5 bases). The CDR3 is 13 residues long. V lost 3 bases and J lost 3, with 8 bases in between. Germline V lookup: CDR1 SGHTA, CDR2 FQGNSA. As DNA, the CDR3 is TGTGCCAGCAGCTTGCAGGGCTACACTGAAGCTTTCTTT. Protein sequence: CASSLQGYTEAFF.

This clonotype was observed many times. V usage is TRBV19 and J usage is TRBJ2-3, with D hard to call. Germline V CDR1 and CDR2: LNHDA, SQIVND (reference sequence). V dropped 3 bases and J dropped 10 bases, with 11 bases sitting between them. CDR3 length: 12 amino acids. The CDR3 coding sequence is TGTGCCAGTAGTATTTCGTGGAAGGCGCAGTATTTT. It translates to CASSISWKAQYF.

This clonotype was seen repeatedly, ten times or more. CDR3 coding DNA: TGCGCCAGCAGCCTGAAGGTTAGCGGGGGCCCCGCCACAGATACGCAGTATTTT. The encoded protein is CASSLKVSGGPATDTQYF. The chain links TRBV5-1 to TRBJ2-3, with 9 bases identical to TRBD2. CDR3 length: 18 amino acids. After removal of 4 bases from V and 2 bases from J, the junction contained 14 bases not matched to a gene. Germline lookup yields CDR1 SGHRS and CDR2 YFSETQ.

This clonotype appeared many times. The V call is TRBV12-3 or TRBV12-4, the J call TRBJ1-2, with D unclear. The CDR3 contains 15 residues. The V end lost 3 bases, the J end lost 7 bases, and 18 bases lay between the germline ends. CDR3 in amino acids: CASSFRRVRISGYTF. The CDR3 DNA reads as TGTGCCAGCAGTTTTAGGAGGGTTCGAATCTCTGGCTACACCTTC.

This clonotype has only one observation. This rearrangement joins TRBV14 to TRBJ2-5, with a possible D match to TRBD1 (5 bases). Trimming left V 8 bases short and J 5 bases short, with 21 bases between. Germline V gene data show CDR1 as SGHDN and CDR2 as FVKESK. The CDR3 is made up of 15 amino acids. CDR3 residues: CASQGAASFWETQYF. The CDR3 bases are TGTGCCAGCCAAGGGGCGGCCTCATTCTGGGAGACCCAGTACTTC.

This clonotype occurred many times. V usage is TRBV20-1 and J usage is TRBJ1-1; D might be TRBD1 (6 bases). CDR1 and CDR2 from the germline V gene are DFQATT and SNEGSKA (reference sequence). V shed 3 bases and J shed 5 bases, with 10 bases lying between them. CDR3 length: 12 residues. The CDR3: CSARRQGTEAFF. The CDR3 bases are TGCAGTGCTAGGCGGCAGGGGACTGAAGCTTTCTTT.

This clonotype showed up many times. CDR3 protein: CASSSGVTGELFF. Here the CDR3 DNA reads TGTGCCAGCAGCTCAGGTGTCACCGGGGAGCTGTTTTTT. This chain uses TRBV7-6 with TRBJ2-2; D remains ambiguous. CDR3 length equals 13 residues. CDR1 and CDR2 (germline): SGHVS, FNYEAQ. Trimming pared 4 bases from V and 4 bases from J, leaving 7 bases between.

This clonotype has at least ten counts. The genes are TRBV20-1 and TRBJ1-1, with TRBD1 matching over 8 bases. Looked up from germline, CDR1 is DFQATT and CDR2 is SNEGSKA (reference sequence). The CDR3 runs to 14 residues. V shed 6 bases, J shed 8 bases, and the junction held 14 bases outside the gene matches. The CDR3 region is CSANHGQGAGEAFF. CDR3 sequence (DNA): TGCAGTGCGAACCATGGGCAGGGGGCAGGCGAAGCTTTCTTT.

This clonotype was seen repeatedly, ten times or more. The gene calls are TRBV12-3 or TRBV12-4 and TRBJ1-3; the D is unclear. This CDR3 has 14 amino acids. V lost 7 bases to trimming and J lost 0 bases, with 10 bases between them. The CDR3 bases are TGTGCCAGCACGTGGACGGCCTCTGGAAACACCATATATTTT. Its protein is CASTWTASGNTIYF.

Ten or more counts support this clonotype. The chain employs TRBV6-2 or TRBV6-3 and TRBJ2-4; D is unresolved. Germline V gene lookup returns CDR1 MNHEY and CDR2 SVGEGT. The CDR3 is 13 amino acids. Trimming cost V 2 bases and J 8 bases, with 10 bases left between them. DNA for the CDR3: TGTGCCAGCAGTTACGGCAGTCGGGACATTCAGTACTTC. Its translation is CASSYGSRDIQYF.

This clonotype has a count of ten or more. The chain recombines TRBV6-5 with TRBJ1-1; D is unclear. V lost 0 bases and J lost 4, with 12 bases in between. Germline lookup yields CDR1 MNHEY and CDR2 SVGAGI. CDR3 length: 15 residues. The CDR3 DNA sequence: TGTGCCAGCAGTTACTCGAGACTGAGGGCCACTGAAGCTTTCTTT. Its translation is CASSYSRLRATEAFF.

This clonotype was recorded many times. CDR3 in DNA: TGTGCCAGCAGCGCGGCTTTCACTGAAGCTTTCTTT. Amino acids: CASSAAFTEAFF. The chain has TRBV7-6 and TRBJ1-1; no definite D call. Trimming shortened V by 5 bases and J by 4 bases, and 8 bases separated the two germline ends. The CDR3 has 12 amino acids. Germline CDR1 is SGHVS and CDR2 is FNYEAQ.

This clonotype occurred many times. The rearrangement links TRBV14 to TRBJ1-6; D may be TRBD1 (5 bases). Germline V lookup: CDR1 SGHDN, CDR2 FVKESK. The ends were cut back, 3 bases at V and 8 bases at J, with 11 bases in the middle. This CDR3 comprises 14 residues. CDR3 nucleotide sequence: TGTGCCAGCAGCCACTCAGGGCCCTATTCACCCCTCCACTTT. Amino acid sequence: CASSHSGPYSPLHF.

This chain uses TRBV10-3 with TRBJ1-6; D is uncertain. Germline values: CDR1 ENHRY, CDR2 SYGVKD. The V end was cut by 7 bases, the J end by 9 bases, with 13 bases between. The CDR3 contains 13 residues. The CDR3 DNA follows: TGTGCCATCAATCCAGTTGAGGGTTCACCCCTCCACTTT. Translated: CAINPVEGSPLHF.

This clonotype was seen only a few times. V is TRBV4-3 and J is TRBJ1-2; unclear D gene. Germline assignment: CDR1 LGHNA and CDR2 YSLEER. Between the trimmed V and J ends, which lost 0 bases and 4 bases, there was a span of 3 bases. The length of the CDR3 is 12 residues. The CDR3 region is CASSQDAYGYTF. The CDR3 coding sequence is TGCGCCAGCAGCCAAGATGCCTATGGCTACACCTTC.

At least ten counts were recorded for this clonotype. The chain carries TRBV7-2 and TRBJ2-2; no clear D gene. This CDR3 is 14 amino acids long. Deletions cut 5 bases from V and 4 bases from J, with 11 bases between. Germline values: CDR1 SGHTA, CDR2 FQGNSA. The CDR3 DNA reads as TGTGCCAGCAGCGTAGAACCCAGCACCGGGGAGCTGTTTTTT. Residues: CASSVEPSTGELFF.

This clonotype was found many times. The V and J genes are TRBV20-1 and TRBJ1-1, with TRBD1 matching over 7 bases. Germline V lookup: CDR1 DFQATT, CDR2 SNEGSKA (reference sequence). This CDR3 has 12 residues. The ends lost 5 bases at V and 9 bases at J; junction bases unmatched: 9. CDR3 residues: CSAYRQGLKAFF. DNA of the CDR3: TGCAGTGCTTATCGACAGGGACTGAAAGCTTTCTTT.

In this sample, this clonotype turned up many times. The genes are TRBV4-1 and TRBJ2-2; D uncertain. In germline, CDR1 is MGHRA, CDR2 YSYEKL. V lost 6 bases, J lost 7 bases, and 12 bases lay in between. This CDR3 is built from 13 residues. The CDR3 reads CASRPDSYGELFF. For the CDR3, the DNA is TGCGCCAGCAGACCAGACTCCTACGGGGAGCTGTTTTTT.

There are many counts of this clonotype. This chain connects TRBV6-2 or TRBV6-3 to TRBJ2-5, with TRBD2 matching 13 bases. The trim removed 6 bases at V and 1 base at J, leaving 11 bases unmatched. Germline-derived CDR1 and CDR2 are MNHEY and SVGEGT. This CDR3 has 18 residues. The CDR3 nucleotides are TGTGCCAGCAGCCGAGGGGGACTAGCGGGGACCGGCCAAGAGACCCAGTACTTC. As protein: CASSRGGLAGTGQETQYF.

There are many counts of this clonotype. The V call is TRBV5-6, the J call TRBJ2-7; D is unclear. This CDR3 region has 12 residues. The ends were cut back, 1 base at V and 5 bases at J, with 7 bases in the middle. Germline values: CDR1 SGHDT, CDR2 YYEEEE. CDR3 coding DNA: TGTGCCAGCAGCTTGTTCCACAACGAGCAGTACGTC. It encodes CASSLFHNEQYV.

This clonotype has a count of ten or more. The chain recombines TRBV7-8 with TRBJ1-2, with D maybe TRBD1 (5 bases). Germline CDR1 and CDR2: SGHVS and FQNEAQ. V shed 7 bases and J shed 4 bases, with 16 bases lying between them. The CDR3 sequence is 14 residues long. CDR3 bases: TGTGCCAGCACACTTTCGACAGCGCCCTATGGCTACACCTTC. It yields the protein CASTLSTAPYGYTF.

The sample holds many counts of this clonotype. The chain combines TRBV21-1 with TRBJ2-7; the tabulated D call, TRBD1, remains unverified against the DNA. TRBV21-1 is reported as a pseudogene. The CDR3 extends over 13 amino acids. The CDR3 reads CASRTGEDYEQYF. CDR3 DNA sequence: TGTGCCAGCAGGACAGGGGAGGACTACGAGCAGTACTTC.

This clonotype was seen many times. V is TRBV7-3 and J is TRBJ1-5; D is possibly TRBD1 (5 bases). The CDR3 spans 14 residues. Looked up from germline, CDR1 is SGHTA and CDR2 is FQGTGA. Trimming stripped 6 bases from V and 7 bases from J, with 16 bases between. CDR3 DNA: TGTGCCAGCAGACCAACAGGCCGAGGGCAGCCCCAGCATTTT. Translation: CASRPTGRGQPQHF.

This clonotype was seen repeatedly, ten times or more. The CDR3 bases are TGCGCCAGCAGCTTGGCACGGACGATGAGCTCTGGGGCCAACGTCCTGACTTTC. Its protein is CASSLARTMSSGANVLTF. The rearrangement uses TRBV5-1 and TRBJ2-6; no clear D. In germline, CDR1 is SGHRS, CDR2 YFSETQ. Trimming took off 0 bases at V and 0 bases at J, with 13 bases between the two ends. This CDR3 has 18 residues. Full variable domain (remainder filled in from reference TRBV5-1 and TRBJ2-6): KAGVTQTPRYLIKTRGQQVTLSCSPISGHRSVSWYQQTPGQGLQFLFEYFSETQRNKGNFPGRFSGRQFSNSRSEMNVSTLELGDSALYLCASSLARTMSSGANVLTFGAGSRLTVL.

This clonotype was counted many times. This sequence joins TRBV6-5 and TRBJ1-1; D gene ambiguous. Germline V CDR1 and CDR2: MNHEY, SVGAGI. With 7 bases removed from V and 3 bases from J, the gap between germline ends came to 12 bases. This CDR3 spans 13 amino acids. The CDR3 coding sequence is TGTGCCAGCAATTTAGCTCCGGACACTGAAGCTTTCTTT. Translation gives CASNLAPDTEAFF.

This clonotype was counted ten times or more. This chain joins TRBV9 and TRBJ2-2, with TRBD1 as a possible D gene (7 bases). The CDR3 is made up of 15 amino acids. Germline values: CDR1 SGDLS, CDR2 YYNGEE. Trimming stripped 6 bases from V and 7 bases from J, with 19 bases between. CDR3 sequence: CASNPRQGEVGELFF. Here the CDR3 DNA reads TGTGCCAGCAACCCAAGGCAGGGGGAGGTCGGGGAGCTGTTTTTT.

This clonotype was counted ten times or more. V usage is TRBV18 and J usage is TRBJ2-7; D may be TRBD1 (6 bases). Trimming pared 4 bases from V and 3 bases from J, leaving 16 bases between. This CDR3 is 15 amino acids long. From germline, CDR1 is KGHSH and CDR2 LQKENI. CDR3 nucleotides: TGTGCCAGCTCACGGGAGAGACAGGCATACTACGAGCAGTACTTC. It specifies CASSRERQAYYEQYF.